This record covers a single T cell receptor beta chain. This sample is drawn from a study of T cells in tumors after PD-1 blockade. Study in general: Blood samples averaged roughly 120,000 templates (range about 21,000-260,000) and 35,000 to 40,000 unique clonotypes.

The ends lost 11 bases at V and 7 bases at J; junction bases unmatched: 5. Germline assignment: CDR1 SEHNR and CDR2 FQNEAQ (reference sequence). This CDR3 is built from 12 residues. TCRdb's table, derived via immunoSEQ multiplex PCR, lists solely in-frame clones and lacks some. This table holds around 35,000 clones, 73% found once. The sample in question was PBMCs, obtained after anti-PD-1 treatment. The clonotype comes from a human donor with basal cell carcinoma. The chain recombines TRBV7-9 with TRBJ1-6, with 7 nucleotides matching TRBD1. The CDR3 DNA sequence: TGTGCCGGGGGACAGAGAAATTCACCCCTCCACTTT. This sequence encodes CAGGQRNSPLHF.